This TCR beta chain was retrieved from a study of cytomegalovirus exposure and HLA in healthy donors. About the study: Earlier results showed roughly 110 million unique TCR beta sequences derived from approximately 180 million T cells.

This clone was observed once. Its antigen is not identified. 60 Vbeta and 13 Jbeta primers were used in PCR. In the study's own analysis: Later analysis identified 88 million or so unique TCR beta chains, roughly 11 million shared. Only in-frame clones appear in the TCRdb table, and some are missing; sequencing was by immunoSEQ multiplex PCR. V, J and clone size are those of that table, while D and trimming were read from the DNA. This sample has over 110,000 clones, with about four fifths found just once. V was cut by 4 bases and J by 7 bases, with 11 bases left in between. CDR1 and CDR2 from the germline V gene are SGHAT and FQNNGV. The CDR3 has 14 amino acids. Study conclusions and caveats: As a later analysis showed, a missense DCLRE1C variant was linked to trimming of TCR beta V- and J-genes.

The origin of this receptor is a man aged 35-49 years in good health and CMV-seronegative. Source material: PBMCs. The V call is TRBV11-2, the J call TRBJ1-6, with D tentatively TRBD1 (6 bases). As DNA, the CDR3 is TGTGCCAGCAGCTCCGGACAGACGAATTCACCCCTCCACTTT. Translated: CASSSGQTNSPLHF.